The 22 T cell receptor beta chains reported below all come from one sample, sequenced in a study of cytomegalovirus exposure and HLA in healthy donors. Some clones are missing from TCRdb's copy, which holds only in-frame ones; the method was immunoSEQ multiplex PCR. The table includes about 200,000 clones, approximately 85% detected once. The sample was PBMCs. These receptors were taken from a woman younger than 35 in good health and CMV-seronegative.

This clone was seen a few times. V usage is TRBV7-2 and J usage is TRBJ2-1; the D gene is possibly TRBD1 (6 bases). V lost 5 bases, J lost 2 bases, and 13 bases lay in between. Germline V gene sequence: CDR1 SGHTA, CDR2 FQGNSA. This CDR3 is built from 15 residues. CDR3 bases: TGTGCCAGCAGCCCAACGGGACATCCCTACAATGAGCAGTTCTTC. Translation gives CASSPTGHPYNEQFF.

V and J are TRBV4-1 and TRBJ2-1, with 8 bases identical to TRBD2. In germline, CDR1 is MGHRA, CDR2 YSYEKL. The CDR3 runs 18 residues. Trimming removed 0 bases from V and 9 bases from J; junction bases left unmatched: 16. DNA for the CDR3: TGCGCCAGCAGCCAAGATCTTAAGTCCAGCGGGAGTAGGCGTGAGCAGTTCTTC. Translating it yields CASSQDLKSSGSRREQFF.

The DNA of the CDR3 is TGTGCCAGTAGTATGACTAGCGGGGCCTACAATGAGCAGTTCTTC. This encodes CASSMTSGAYNEQFF. The chain recombines TRBV19 with TRBJ2-1; 11 bases line up with TRBD2. The CDR3 is 15 residues long. Trimming took 3 bases from V and 2 from J; bases not matched to a gene: 0. Germline V CDR1 and CDR2: LNHDA, SQIVND (reference sequence).

The genes are TRBV5-1 and TRBJ1-3; D remains ambiguous. The CDR3 length is 16 residues. Germline assignment: CDR1 SGHRS and CDR2 YFSETQ. Trimming left V 0 bases short and J 2 bases short, with 12 bases between. The CDR3 sequence: CASSLGGSGAGNTIYF. As DNA, the CDR3 is TGCGCCAGCAGCTTGGGAGGCAGCGGGGCTGGAAACACCATATATTTT. Combining the CDR3 with reference TRBV5-1 and TRBJ1-3 gives the whole variable domain KAGVTQTPRYLIKTRGQQVTLSCSPISGHRSVSWYQQTPGQGLQFLFEYFSETQRNKGNFPGRFSGRQFSNSRSEMNVSTLELGDSALYLCASSLGGSGAGNTIYFGEGSWLTVV.

V usage is TRBV20-1 and J usage is TRBJ2-7, with TRBD2 matching over 8 bases. In germline, CDR1 is DFQATT, CDR2 SNEGSKA (reference sequence). This CDR3 has 11 residues. CDR3 protein: CSGRAGYEQYF. CDR3 DNA: TGCAGCGGGAGGGCCGGGTACGAGCAGTACTTC.

The gene calls are TRBV19 and TRBJ1-6; 9 nucleotides align to TRBD1. CDR3 length: 18 amino acids. CDR1 LNHDA and CDR2 SQIVND come from the germline V gene (reference sequence). The junction had 6 bases not matched to a gene; V was cut back by 1 base and J by 2 bases. CDR3 loop: CASSIGTGGATYNSPLHF. CDR3 DNA: TGTGCCAGTAGTATAGGCACAGGGGGCGCGACCTATAATTCACCCCTCCACTTT.

The CDR3 region has the DNA TGTGCCAGCAGTTACTCGAGCAATGAGCAGTTCTTC. It codes for CASSYSSNEQFF. V gene TRBV6-5 combines with J gene TRBJ2-1; D not certain. With 0 bases removed from V and 6 bases from J, the gap between germline ends came to 3 bases. CDR1 is MNHEY and CDR2 is SVGAGI in the germline V gene. The CDR3 has 12 amino acids.

This clone came up many times. The J gene is TRBJ2-2, the V gene TRBV6-4; 10 positions match TRBD2. The CDR3 length is 15 residues. Germline CDR1 reads MRHNA; CDR2 reads SNTAGT. J lost 3 bases, V lost 4 bases, and 2 bases had no gene match. The CDR3 loop reads CASSAGTSDTGELFF. CDR3 DNA sequence: TGTGCCAGCAGTGCCGGGACTAGCGACACCGGGGAGCTGTTTTTT.

The genes are TRBV4-1 and TRBJ2-7, with a weak D call TRBD2 (6 bases). Looked up from germline, CDR1 is MGHRA and CDR2 is YSYEKL. The CDR3 is made up of 15 amino acids. The V and J ends lost 0 bases and 4 bases respectively, with 13 bases between them. Here the CDR3 DNA reads TGCGCCAGCAGCCAAGATCTCGGGGGTTGGTACGAGCAGTACTTC. It translates to CASSQDLGGWYEQYF.

The V gene is TRBV29-1, the J gene TRBJ2-7; D possibly corresponds to TRBD2 (5 bases). V was shortened by 7 bases and J by 2 bases, with 12 bases between the two germline ends. Germline loops: CDR1 SQVTM, CDR2 ANQGSEA. The CDR3 spans 12 residues. CDR3: CSGKWGAYEQYF. The CDR3 nucleotides read TGCAGCGGGAAATGGGGAGCCTACGAGCAGTACTTC.

V is TRBV6-1 and J is TRBJ1-1; possibly TRBD1 for D (6 bases). Trimming shortened V by 1 base and J by 4 bases, and 13 bases separated the two germline ends. The germline gives CDR1 MNHNS, CDR2 SASEGT. This CDR3 is built from 15 residues. The CDR3 region has the DNA TGTGCCAGCAGTGAAGGGACAGATCATCTCACTGAAGCTTTCTTT. Translated, it gives CASSEGTDHLTEAFF.

The table lists this clone with a few counts. This chain uses TRBV27 with TRBJ1-1, with unresolved D. Germline-derived CDR1 and CDR2 are MNHEY and SMNVEV (reference sequence). This CDR3 has 15 amino acids. The V end lost 0 bases, the J end lost 4 bases, and 12 bases lay between the germline ends. This CDR3 reads CASSLSRPSGTEAFF. CDR3 nucleotide sequence: TGTGCCAGCAGTTTATCCCGGCCCTCGGGCACTGAAGCTTTCTTT.

The chain couples TRBV4-1 to TRBJ2-7; D may be TRBD2 (6 bases). Between the trimmed V and J ends, which lost 0 bases and 4 bases, there was a span of 22 bases. From germline, CDR1 is MGHRA and CDR2 YSYEKL. The CDR3 loop spans 18 amino acids. The chain's CDR3 is CASSQEGAAGTVVYEQYF. In nucleotides, the CDR3 is TGCGCCAGCAGCCAAGAAGGGGCGGCGGGAACCGTAGTTTACGAGCAGTACTTC.

The J gene is TRBJ1-1, the V gene TRBV5-1, with 7 positions matching TRBD1. The CDR3 length is 16 residues. V lost 2 bases to trimming and J lost 0 bases; unmatched junction nucleotides: 7. Per germline, CDR1 SGHRS and CDR2 YFSETQ. CDR3 amino acids: CASSLSQGSMNTEAFF. The DNA for the CDR3 is TGCGCCAGCAGCTTATCACAGGGGTCGATGAACACTGAAGCTTTCTTT. The full variable domain, in which reference TRBV5-1 and TRBJ1-1 provide the parts outside the CDR3, is KAGVTQTPRYLIKTRGQQVTLSCSPISGHRSVSWYQQTPGQGLQFLFEYFSETQRNKGNFPGRFSGRQFSNSRSEMNVSTLELGDSALYLCASSLSQGSMNTEAFFGQGTRLTVV.

J is TRBJ2-7 and V is TRBV7-2, with D perhaps matching TRBD2 (5 bases). Germline V lookup: CDR1 SGHTA, CDR2 FQGNSA. V was shortened by 4 bases and J by 4 bases, with 14 bases between the two germline ends. This CDR3 is 14 amino acids long. Written as DNA, the CDR3 is TGTGCCAGCAGCTCGACTTCGGGGAGTTACGAGCAGTACTTC. Translation: CASSSTSGSYEQYF.

The chain joins TRBV7-6 to TRBJ2-3; a weak D match, TRBD1 (5 bases). The CDR3 is 15 residues long. The germline V and J ends were trimmed by 4 bases and 2 bases, with 13 bases remaining between them. Germline values: CDR1 SGHVS, CDR2 FNYEAQ. The CDR3 DNA reads TGTGCCAGCAGCTGGACAAGGGGCAACACAGATACGCAGTATTTT. This gives the protein CASSWTRGNTDTQYF.

CDR3 coding DNA: TGTGCCAGCAGCTTCTCCAGGGGCTACGAGCAGTACTTC. Amino acids: CASSFSRGYEQYF. This chain links TRBV7-8 with TRBJ2-7; D is perhaps TRBD1 (6 bases). Germline V gene sequence: CDR1 SGHVS, CDR2 FQNEAQ. This CDR3 comprises 13 residues. Trimming stripped 3 bases from V and 3 bases from J, with 9 bases between.

The rearrangement uses TRBV4-1 and TRBJ2-7, with 9 bases aligning to TRBD1. V was clipped by 3 bases and J by 5 bases; unmatched bases: 8. This CDR3 has 15 amino acids. Per the germline V gene, CDR1 is MGHRA and CDR2 is YSYEKL. CDR3 in DNA: TGCGCCAGCAGCCAGACTACAGGGGGCTCGCACGAGCAGTACTTC. This gives the protein CASSQTTGGSHEQYF.

The CDR3 spells CASPRGKLMNTEAFF. Written as DNA, the CDR3 is TGCGCCAGCCCGCGGGGCAAATTAATGAACACTGAAGCTTTCTTT. V and J are TRBV5-1 and TRBJ1-1, with D tentatively TRBD1 (5 bases). The germline CDR1 and CDR2 sequences are SGHRS and YFSETQ. Trimming stripped 7 bases from V and 0 bases from J, with 16 bases between. The CDR3 contains 15 residues.

CDR3 nucleotide sequence: TGTGCCAGCAGCTTGGACGCAGCGAACACCGGGGAGCTGTTTTTT. Its protein product is CASSLDAANTGELFF. The chain combines TRBV5-8 with TRBJ2-2; D remains unclear. The CDR3 consists of 15 residues. The germline V and J ends were trimmed by 0 bases and 0 bases, with 6 bases remaining between them. Germline V gene data show CDR1 as SGHTS and CDR2 as YDEGEE.

A single count supports this clone. The chain joins TRBV14 to TRBJ2-2; D is perhaps TRBD2 (5 bases). The germline V gene has CDR1 SGHDN and CDR2 FVKESK. V lost 3 bases and J 7 bases, leaving 9 bases between the germline ends. CDR3 size: 13 residues. Here the CDR3 DNA reads TGTGCCAGCAGCCAGCAGAGGGTCGGGGAGCTGTTTTTT. Its protein product is CASSQQRVGELFF.

The chain employs TRBV4-1 and TRBJ1-2, with 8 bases lining up with TRBD1. V was clipped by 0 bases and J by 4 bases; unmatched bases: 4. The V gene's germline CDR1 is MGHRA and CDR2 YSYEKL. CDR3 size: 15 residues. Here the CDR3 reads CASSQDRTGIYGYTF. The CDR3 bases are TGCGCCAGCAGCCAAGATAGGACAGGGATCTATGGCTACACCTTC.